A single sample is the source of the 25 T cell receptor beta chains below, sequenced in a study of T cells after yellow fever vaccination. TCRdb reprocessed the 5' RACE reads with MiXCR, giving one entry per CDR3 protein. The sample contains under 550,000 distinct CDR3 sequences, just over 20% of which appear only once. Sequencing was performed on PBMCs, taken 21 days after the first yellow fever vaccination. The receptors stem from a man aged 18 to 35 who received the YFV17D yellow fever vaccine.

This clonotype was seen a handful of times. The chain links TRBV29-1 to TRBJ1-1; 8 bases are shared with TRBD1. V lost 7 bases to trimming and J lost 0 bases; unmatched junction nucleotides: 10. The CDR3 is 15 residues long. CDR1 is SQVTM and CDR2 is ANQGSEA in the germline V gene. The CDR3 coding sequence is TGCAGCGGGGCAGGGGGCTGGGGGATGAACACTGAAGCTTTCTTT. It is translated as CSGAGGWGMNTEAFF.

The chain recombines TRBV4-1 with TRBJ2-2; 9 nucleotides match TRBD1. The V gene's germline CDR1 is MGHRA and CDR2 YSYEKL. V shed 3 bases and J 0 bases; nucleotides not matched to a gene: 5. The CDR3 loop spans 17 amino acids. Here the CDR3 DNA reads TGCGCCAGCAGCCACCCCGGGACAGGGACGAACACCGGGGAGCTGTTTTTT. The encoded protein is CASSHPGTGTNTGELFF.

The V and J genes are TRBV5-4 and TRBJ2-7, with D tentatively TRBD1 or TRBD2 (5 bases each). The CDR3 covers 15 residues. Germline V gives CDR1 SGHNT, CDR2 YYREEE (reference sequence). Trimming took off 3 bases at V and 3 bases at J, with 16 bases between the two ends. In DNA form, the CDR3 reads TGTGCCAGCAGCTGGGACGGAAATGGGTTCTACGAGCAGTACGTC. This translates into CASSWDGNGFYEQYV.

The chain has TRBV4-1 and TRBJ1-1, with D unresolved. V lost 1 base to trimming and J lost 4 bases, with 10 bases between them. CDR3 length: 14 residues. Germline V gene data show CDR1 as MGHRA and CDR2 as YSYEKL. DNA of the CDR3: TGCGCCAGCAGCCAAGTTCCTGGGAGCACTGAAGCTTTCTTT. It yields the protein CASSQVPGSTEAFF.

The gene calls are TRBV12-3 or TRBV12-4 and TRBJ2-7, with 11 bases matching TRBD1. The CDR3 has 15 residues. V was pared by 5 bases and J by 4 bases, with 7 bases of the junction left unmatched. CDR3 nucleotides: TGTGCCAGCAGTCACCCGGGACAGGGGGAATACGAGCAGTACTTC. As protein: CASSHPGQGEYEQYF.

This clonotype was counted a few times. V usage is TRBV7-2 and J usage is TRBJ1-1; D not certain. V was shortened by 4 bases and J by 1 base, with 13 bases between the two germline ends. Germline loops: CDR1 SGHTA, CDR2 FQGNSA. CDR3 length equals 15 residues. DNA of the CDR3: TGTGCCAGCAGCTCTCCCAGGTTGCCGAACACTGAAGCTTTCTTT. This sequence encodes CASSSPRLPNTEAFF.

The rearrangement links TRBV12-3 or TRBV12-4 to TRBJ2-2, with D hard to call. The CDR3 totals 13 residues. V was clipped by 6 bases and J by 5 bases, with 10 bases between them. CDR3 region: CASRLLRTGELFF. The CDR3 DNA reads TGTGCCAGCAGGCTTTTGCGGACCGGGGAGCTGTTTTTT.

This clonotype was counted only a few times. V and J are TRBV6-2 or TRBV6-3 and TRBJ1-2, with TRBD1 as a possible D gene (5 bases). V lost 2 bases and J 4 bases, leaving 23 bases between the germline ends. The CDR3 length is 18 residues. CDR1 and CDR2 from the germline V gene are MNHEY and SVGEGT. CDR3 coding DNA: TGTGCCAGCAGTTACAGTCCGGCCTCGGGACGGGACCTCTATGGCTACACCTTC. Translating gives CASSYSPASGRDLYGYTF.

J is TRBJ1-3 and V is TRBV6-5, with a weak D call TRBD1 (6 bases). Germline values: CDR1 MNHEY, CDR2 SVGAGI. V dropped 0 bases and J dropped 8 bases, with 11 bases sitting between them. The CDR3 sequence is 14 residues long. CDR3: CASSYSEQGDTIYF. The CDR3 nucleotides read TGTGCCAGCAGTTACTCGGAACAGGGCGACACCATATATTTT.

This clonotype was detected only a few times. The rearrangement uses TRBV20-1 and TRBJ1-2; D might be TRBD1 (5 bases). Germline V lookup: CDR1 DFQATT, CDR2 SNEGSKA (reference sequence). This CDR3 contains 13 residues. V was pared by 4 bases and J by 5 bases, with 14 bases between. CDR3 nucleotide sequence: TGCAGTGCTACGCCCGGGACTGCTTATGGCTACACCTTC. This sequence encodes CSATPGTAYGYTF.

This clonotype was detected ten times or more. V is TRBV7-2 and J is TRBJ2-2; unclear D gene. With 2 bases removed from V and 7 bases from J, the gap between germline ends came to 8 bases. The CDR3 spans 13 residues. The germline V gene has CDR1 SGHTA and CDR2 FQGNSA. DNA for the CDR3: TGTGCCAGCAGCTTAAACCTAGGCGGGGAGCTGTTTTTT. This translates into CASSLNLGGELFF.

This sequence joins TRBV9 and TRBJ2-3, with 9 bases fitting TRBD2. CDR1 is SGDLS, CDR2 YYNGEE, per germline. The length of the CDR3 is 16 residues. V was clipped by 4 bases and J by 2 bases; unmatched bases: 8. The CDR3 region has the DNA TGTGCCAGCAGCCCCCGAGGGACTAGCTTCACAGATACGCAGTATTTT. Residues: CASSPRGTSFTDTQYF.

The V call is TRBV4-1, the J call TRBJ2-1; D possibly uses TRBD1 or TRBD2 (5 bases each). Trimming removed 5 bases from V and 6 bases from J, with 14 bases in between. Germline CDR1 MGHRA, CDR2 YSYEKL. CDR3 length: 14 amino acids. Here the CDR3 DNA reads TGCGCCAGCAGCGCCGGGACGCTGGGCAATGAGCAGTTCTTC. Its protein product is CASSAGTLGNEQFF.

This clonotype was recorded a few times. The chain is built from TRBV27 and TRBJ2-2; TRBD2 aligns across 7 bases. Germline V CDR1 and CDR2: MNHEY, SMNVEV (reference sequence). The CDR3 loop spans 16 amino acids. Unmatched junction bases numbered 7, after V lost 3 bases and J lost 3 bases. The CDR3 region is CASSLSGARYTGELFF. The CDR3 bases are TGTGCCAGCAGTTTGAGCGGGGCCCGCTACACCGGGGAGCTGTTTTTT.

This clonotype was seen ten or more times. V is TRBV6-1 and J is TRBJ1-2, with D uncertain. The CDR3 sequence is 16 residues long. Trimming took off 4 bases at V and 4 bases at J, with 19 bases between the two ends. Germline V lookup: CDR1 MNHNS, CDR2 SASEGT. CDR3 coding DNA: TGTGCCAGCAGTGGGGAGAACCCCAATCTAGGCTATGGCTACACCTTC. Translating it yields CASSGENPNLGYGYTF.

This clonotype was detected a few times. The rearrangement uses TRBV5-6 and TRBJ1-5, with D unresolved. This CDR3 has 16 amino acids. Germline assignment: CDR1 SGHDT and CDR2 YYEEEE. V lost 3 bases and J 3 bases, leaving 16 bases between the germline ends. CDR3 amino acids: CASSWSATSHNQPQHF. In nucleotides, the CDR3 is TGTGCCAGCAGCTGGTCAGCGACGTCCCACAATCAGCCCCAGCATTTT.

V and J are TRBV27 and TRBJ2-1, with 7 bases that match TRBD2. The CDR3 has 12 amino acids. The germline CDR1 and CDR2 sequences are MNHEY and SMNVEV (reference sequence). V lost 4 bases and J lost 14; bases outside the gene matches: 8. CDR3 DNA: TGTGCCAGCAGTTCGGCGGGGGTAAATGAGTTCTTC. Protein: CASSSAGVNEFF.

This chain uses TRBV14 with TRBJ2-3; D gene uncertain. This CDR3 spans 18 amino acids. Trimming removed 0 bases at V and 4 bases at J, with 20 bases between. Per the germline V gene, CDR1 is SGHDN and CDR2 is FVKESK. The CDR3 region has the DNA TGTGCCAGCAGCCAAGAGGGCAGGCGCCCCCGTTTCGCAGATACGCAGTATTTT. This encodes CASSQEGRRPRFADTQYF.

This clonotype is termed medium-sized. The DNA of the CDR3 is TGTGCCAGCAGCCCCCGGACAGTAGATGAGCAGTTCTTC. Encoded protein: CASSPRTVDEQFF. The V gene is TRBV9, the J gene TRBJ2-1; the D gene is possibly TRBD1 (6 bases). The CDR3 has 13 amino acids. V was pared by 4 bases and J by 8 bases, with 13 bases between. Per the germline V gene, CDR1 is SGDLS and CDR2 is YYNGEE.

V and J are TRBV20-1 and TRBJ1-2; no reliable D call. With 0 bases removed from V and 6 bases from J, the gap between germline ends came to 14 bases. CDR3 length: 14 residues. Germline values: CDR1 DFQATT, CDR2 SNEGSKA (reference sequence). The CDR3 protein is CSAREPLPGDGYTF. The CDR3, as DNA: TGCAGTGCTAGAGAGCCCCTCCCCGGGGATGGCTACACCTTC.

The chain employs TRBV20-1 and TRBJ2-1; D not certain. Germline CDR1 and CDR2: DFQATT and SNEGSKA (reference sequence). Trimming took off 4 bases at V and 0 bases at J, with 10 bases between the two ends. The CDR3 runs 14 residues. The CDR3 DNA reads as TGCAGTGCTACCCCACGGAGCTCCTACAATGAGCAGTTCTTC. Its translation is CSATPRSSYNEQFF.

A remark on this clonotype: One junction end does not reproduce the germline sequence, and a read error may be involved. The chain couples TRBV6-5 to TRBJ1-2; D unresolved. CDR1 and CDR2 from the germline V gene are MNHEY and SVGAGI. This CDR3 contains 13 residues. The CDR3 protein is CASSYSTAYGYTF. As DNA, the CDR3 is TGTGCTAGCAGTTACTCTACAGCCTATGGCTACACCTTC.

V and J are TRBV29-1 and TRBJ2-5, with a possible D match to TRBD1 (7 bases). The V gene's germline CDR1 is SQVTM and CDR2 ANQGSEA. CDR3 length: 14 amino acids. With 4 bases removed from V and 5 bases from J, the gap between germline ends came to 17 bases. The CDR3 DNA reads TGCAGCGTTGTAAAATCGACAGGGAGGGAGACCCAGTACTTC. Amino acid sequence: CSVVKSTGRETQYF.

This clonotype was detected ten times or more. V and J are TRBV12-3 or TRBV12-4 and TRBJ2-6; D is possibly TRBD1 (6 bases). This CDR3 has 15 residues. Trimming stripped 3 bases from V and 3 bases from J, with 9 bases between. This chain's CDR3 is CASSLQGSGANVLTF. As DNA, the CDR3 is TGTGCCAGCAGTTTGCAGGGGAGTGGGGCCAACGTCCTGACTTTC.

This clonotype was observed many times. The rearrangement links TRBV7-9 to TRBJ2-3; D is unresolved. Germline V CDR1 and CDR2: SEHNR, FQNEAQ (reference sequence). V shed 4 bases and J shed 4 bases, with 3 bases lying between them. The CDR3 has 11 residues. CDR3 DNA: TGTGCCAGCAGCTCCGCAGATACGCAGTATTTT. This translates into CASSSADTQYF.